The source of this T cell receptor (beta chain) is a study of blood T cells in healthy people across ages. Then a second PCR, running roughly 7 to 11 cycles, was carried out with a sample-barcoded 5' primer and a J-beta primer mix. Unique molecular identifiers of 12 random nucleotides labeled each cDNA. Via MiXCR, TCRdb re-called the 5' RACE reads, giving one row per CDR3 protein. Of about 900,000 distinct CDR3 sequences in the sample, 62% are singletons; the top ten hold about a quarter. V lost 3 bases, J lost 0 bases, and 2 bases stayed unmatched. This CDR3 spans 16 amino acids. Germline V gives CDR1 SGHKS, CDR2 YYEKEE (reference sequence). The donors, all healthy, were Caucasians living in Russia, aged roughly 6 to 100.

The chain links TRBV5-5 to TRBJ2-5; TRBD2 aligns across 13 bases. Sequencing was carried out using blood. The origin of this receptor is a man aged 30-40 years in good health. CDR3 region: CASSSGTSGNQETQYF. The CDR3 nucleotides read TGTGCCAGCAGCTCCGGGACTAGCGGGAACCAAGAGACCCAGTACTTC.